The next 19 T cell receptor beta chains were all read from a single sample in a study of cytomegalovirus exposure and HLA in healthy donors (dated by TCRdb to between 2016 and 2019). Libraries were prepared through the immunoSEQ multiplex PCR assay. For the multiplex PCR, a mixture combining 60 forward primers for TCR Vbeta segments and 13 reverse primers for TCR Jbeta segments was used. Imported from immuneACCESS, the table was reduced by TCRdb to in-frame sequences with V and J called. These copies leave out some clones; in studies compared against another copy, an unresolved V gene accounts for under half, and the cause of the remainder is not known. The sample has about 130,000 clones on record, roughly 85% of them singletons. Of the sample, 1.5% is held by the ten largest clones. Material: PBMCs. The receptors shown here come from a man between 35 and 55 years old in good health and CMV-seronegative.

Comments on this clone: Sequence at one end of the junction differs from germline and may be a read error. The chain uses TRBV4-1 and TRBJ1-6, with D maybe TRBD1 (6 bases). CDR1 and CDR2 (germline): MGHRA, YSYEKL. CDR3 size: 14 residues. The CDR3, as DNA: TGCGCCAGCAGCCAAGACAGGGGACCTTCACCCTTCCACTTT. Its translation: CASSQDRGPSPFHF.

The chain is built from TRBV2 and TRBJ2-7; TRBD1 is a possible D gene (6 bases). V lost 8 bases and J lost 3, with 11 bases in between. The CDR3 extends over 12 amino acids. The V gene's germline CDR1 is SNHLY and CDR2 FYNNEI. The CDR3 region is CASGRDNYEQYF. DNA of the CDR3: TGTGCCAGCGGCAGGGACAACTACGAGCAGTACTTC.

This chain connects TRBV25-1 to TRBJ1-3, with 7 bases lining up with TRBD1. This CDR3 spans 16 amino acids. Trimming at V came to 3 bases and at J to 6 bases, leaving 11 bases not matched to a gene. The germline V gene has CDR1 MGHDK and CDR2 SYGVNS. The CDR3 protein is CASSEGAGGYENTIYF. The DNA for the CDR3 is TGTGCCAGCAGTGAGGGCGCAGGGGGGTATGAAAACACCATATATTTT.

The genes are TRBV7-3 and TRBJ2-3, with D perhaps TRBD1 (6 bases). This CDR3 has 14 residues. With 5 bases removed from V and 1 base from J, the gap between germline ends came to 10 bases. CDR1 is SGHTA, CDR2 FQGTGA, per germline. This CDR3 is CASSPNRGTDTQYF. The CDR3 DNA sequence: TGTGCCAGCAGCCCTAACAGGGGCACAGATACGCAGTATTTT.

This clone is a singleton in its sample. The chain combines TRBV5-1 with TRBJ2-5; D is ambiguous. The V end lost 0 bases, the J end lost 5 bases, and 14 bases lay between the germline ends. This CDR3 comprises 15 residues. CDR1 and CDR2 from the germline V gene are SGHRS and YFSETQ. The CDR3 spells CASSLALGLWETQYF. CDR3 sequence (DNA): TGCGCCAGCAGCTTGGCACTTGGGCTTTGGGAGACCCAGTACTTC.

The CDR3 DNA follows: TGTGCCAGCAGCTCCTCCGGGACAGCGAATGGCTACACCTTC. This translates into CASSSSGTANGYTF. This sequence joins TRBV7-9 and TRBJ1-2; 7 nucleotides agree with TRBD1. V was pared by 4 bases and J by 6 bases, with 8 bases of the junction left unmatched. Germline-derived CDR1 and CDR2 are SEHNR and FQNEAQ (reference sequence). This CDR3 has 14 amino acids.

The V call is TRBV5-6, the J call TRBJ2-7, with a weak D call TRBD2 (5 bases). The CDR3 has 15 residues. Germline V gene data show CDR1 as SGHDT and CDR2 as YYEEEE. Trimming pared 4 bases from V and 0 bases from J, leaving 14 bases between. In DNA, the CDR3 is TGTGCCAGCAGCCCGACCTCGGGGTTCTCCTACGAGCAGTACTTC. Protein product: CASSPTSGFSYEQYF.

The rearrangement joins TRBV4-1 to TRBJ2-7; D perhaps matches TRBD1 (6 bases). Germline-derived CDR1 and CDR2 are MGHRA and YSYEKL. Trimming removed 5 bases at V and 5 bases at J, with 19 bases between. This CDR3 comprises 15 residues. The CDR3, as DNA: TGCGCCAGCAGCGGTCATAGTGCAGGGGCGAACGAGCAGTACTTC. Amino acid sequence: CASSGHSAGANEQYF.

This clone was seen a handful of times. The sample contains more than one DNA sequence encoding this CDR3. This rearrangement joins TRBV7-6 to TRBJ1-5, with TRBD1 matching over 7 bases. The V gene end was trimmed by 5 bases and the J gene end by 3 bases; junction bases not matched to a gene: 4. Germline loops: CDR1 SGHVS, CDR2 FNYEAQ. The CDR3 runs to 14 residues. CDR3 region: CASSPGQTNQPQHF. CDR3 nucleotide sequence: TGTGCCAGCAGCCCGGGACAGACCAATCAGCCCCAGCATTTT. The variable domain in full, with the rest retrieved from reference TRBV7-6 and TRBJ1-5, is GAGVSQSPRYKVTKRGQDVALRCDPISGHVSLYWYRQALGQGPEFLTYFNYEAQQDKSGLPNDRFSAERPEGSISTLTIQRTEQRDSAMYRCASSPGQTNQPQHFGDGTRLSIL.

The chain carries TRBV7-6 and TRBJ2-2; no definite D call. From germline, CDR1 is SGHVS and CDR2 FNYEAQ. The CDR3 totals 16 residues. Trimming cost V 2 bases and J 0 bases, with 10 bases left between them. CDR3 nucleotides: TGTGCCAGCAGCTTACAACCACTCGCGAACACCGGGGAGCTGTTTTTT. This codes for CASSLQPLANTGELFF.

The V gene is TRBV2, the J gene TRBJ2-7, with TRBD2 matching over 10 bases. V lost 6 bases to trimming and J lost 4 bases; unmatched junction nucleotides: 0. In germline, CDR1 is SNHLY, CDR2 FYNNEI. The CDR3 totals 12 residues. Here the CDR3 reads CASRTSGYEQYF. The CDR3 DNA reads as TGTGCCAGCAGGACTAGCGGGTACGAGCAGTACTTC.

J is TRBJ2-3 and V is TRBV5-6; D unclear. CDR3 length: 15 residues. CDR1 SGHDT and CDR2 YYEEEE come from the germline V gene. The ends were cut back, 3 bases at V and 2 bases at J, with 13 bases in the middle. CDR3 amino acids: CASSSARLNTDTQYF. The CDR3 nucleotides read TGTGCCAGCAGCTCCGCCCGGTTGAACACAGATACGCAGTATTTT.

Regarding this clone: Other DNA sequences in this specimen translate into the identical CDR3. V and J are TRBV5-1 and TRBJ2-5; 8 positions match TRBD1. V lost 0 bases to trimming and J lost 2 bases; unmatched junction nucleotides: 0. In germline, CDR1 is SGHRS, CDR2 YFSETQ. The CDR3 sequence is 14 residues long. In nucleotides, the CDR3 is TGCGCCAGCAGCTTGGGACAGGGGCAAGAGACCCAGTACTTC. This translates into CASSLGQGQETQYF.

The genes are TRBV10-3 and TRBJ2-1, with 11 bases matching TRBD2. CDR1 ENHRY and CDR2 SYGVKD come from the germline V gene. V shed 3 bases, J shed 7 bases, and the junction held 8 bases outside the gene matches. The CDR3 is 16 residues long. DNA for the CDR3: TGTGCCATCAGTGACAAGACTAGCGGGGAGGGGAATGAGCAGTTCTTC. This translates into CAISDKTSGEGNEQFF.

This clone is a singleton in its sample. The genes are TRBV7-9 and TRBJ2-1; 8 bases fit TRBD2. Germline lookup yields CDR1 SEHNR and CDR2 FQNEAQ (reference sequence). After removal of 2 bases from V and 5 bases from J, the junction contained 5 bases not matched to a gene. This CDR3 region has 15 residues. The CDR3 protein is CASSLLSGSHNEQFF. CDR3 DNA sequence: TGTGCCAGCAGCTTATTAAGCGGGAGCCACAATGAGCAGTTCTTC.

This clone occurred once. The rearrangement uses TRBV7-2 and TRBJ1-6, with 9 bases aligning to TRBD1. In germline, CDR1 is SGHTA, CDR2 FQGNSA. The junction had 7 bases not matched to a gene; V was cut back by 2 bases and J by 8 bases. This CDR3 contains 16 residues. Here the CDR3 DNA reads TGTGCCAGCAGCTTAAGACAGGGGGGATTTGATTCACCCCTCCACTTT. Its protein product is CASSLRQGGFDSPLHF.

This clone was picked up a small number of times. The J gene is TRBJ2-2, the V gene TRBV6-1, with 7 bases aligning to TRBD2. With V trimmed by 2 bases and J by 6 bases, 3 bases remained unmatched. Germline lookup yields CDR1 MNHNS and CDR2 SASEGT. The CDR3 has 14 residues. The chain's CDR3 is CASSELGGAGELFF. The CDR3 DNA sequence: TGTGCCAGCAGTGAATTGGGGGGGGCCGGGGAGCTGTTTTTT.

CDR3 DNA: TGTGGGGGTGGGACAGGATTTGGCTACACCTTC. Translated: CGGGTGFGYTF. The chain carries TRBV2 and TRBJ1-2; TRBD1 agrees at 8 bases. The length of the CDR3 is 11 residues. Germline V lookup: CDR1 SNHLY, CDR2 FYNNEI.

This sequence joins TRBV4-1 and TRBJ1-1; 9 bases map to TRBD1. The junction had 15 bases not matched to a gene; V was cut back by 8 bases and J by 8 bases. This CDR3 has 15 residues. Germline V gives CDR1 MGHRA, CDR2 YSYEKL. The CDR3 nucleotides read TGCGCCAGCGAACCCGGGGACAGGGAACGGAACGAAGCTTTCTTT. Its translation is CASEPGDRERNEAFF.